These T cell receptor beta chains were read from a single sample in a study of neurological immune-mediated disorders. TCRdb analysed the 5' RACE reads with MiXCR anew, one entry per CDR3 protein. The sample consists of some 61,000 distinct CDR3 sequences, around 4.2% of them appearing once. The specimen sequenced was PBMCs. Receptor source: a man aged 25 to 40 with multiple sclerosis. Both conserved end residues are part of each CDR3. Each record gives: V gene, CDR3 length, J gene, clone size, D gene, CDR3 protein, CDR3 DNA. D genes are given only for firm matches. Clone size, where shown, is once, few, many, or a class for clones that have expanded.

TRBV5-1	13	TRBJ2-5	medium-sized	-	CASSRGVQETQYF	TGCGCCAGCAGCAGGGGGGTTCAAGAGACCCAGTACTTC
TRBV6-5	13	TRBJ2-7	many	-	CASSSGRAYEQYF	TGTGCCAGCAGTTCCGGCAGGGCCTACGAGCAGTACTTC
TRBV7-6	13	TRBJ2-3	many	-	CASSSTSTDTQYF	TGTGCCAGCAGCTCAACTTCGACAGATACGCAGTATTTT
TRBV5-1	13	TRBJ2-2	many	TRBD1	CASSPQGNGELFF	TGCGCCAGCAGCCCACAGGGGAACGGGGAGCTGTTTTTT
TRBV29-1	15	TRBJ2-7	many	TRBD1	CSVEDETGSSYEQYF	TGCAGCGTTGAAGATGAGACAGGGAGCTCCTACGAGCAGTACTTC
TRBV10-3	14	TRBJ2-5	many	TRBD1	CAIKGTGEEETQYF	TGTGCCATCAAAGGGACAGGGGAGGAGGAGACCCAGTACTTC
TRBV20-1	14	TRBJ2-1	few	TRBD2	CSAHRAGGGNEQFF	TGCAGTGCCCATCGAGCGGGGGGGGGTAATGAGCAGTTCTTC
TRBV15	15	TRBJ2-3	many	TRBD1	CATSQQGASTDTQYF	TGTGCCACCAGCCAGCAGGGGGCTAGCACAGATACGCAGTATTTT
TRBV4-1	14	TRBJ2-7	many	-	CASSQDVGPDEQYF	TGCGCCAGCAGCCAAGATGTGGGGCCGGACGAGCAGTACTTC
TRBV20-1	15	TRBJ2-1	many	-	CSARDLGRSYNEQFF	TGCAGTGCTAGAGATCTCGGCAGGTCGTACAATGAGCAGTTCTTC
TRBV4-1	16	TRBJ1-4	many	-	CASSQDGSGVGEKLFF	TGCGCCAGCAGCCAAGATGGTTCGGGGGTTGGAGAAAAACTGTTTTTT
TRBV5-6	15	TRBJ2-7	many	TRBD1	CASSYTGTGSYEQYF	TGTGCCAGCAGCTACACCGGGACAGGGTCCTACGAGCAGTACTTC
TRBV5-1	15	TRBJ1-1	few	TRBD1	CASSLADRGGTEAFF	TGCGCCAGCAGCTTGGCTGACAGGGGAGGCACTGAAGCTTTCTTT
TRBV7-2	15	TRBJ1-3	many	-	CASSLRRGAGNTIYF	TGTGCCAGCAGCTTAAGAAGGGGCGCGGGAAACACCATATATTTT
TRBV7-2	17	TRBJ2-1	many	-	CASSLSPASREYNEQFF	TGTGCCAGCAGCTTAAGTCCGGCTTCCAGGGAGTACAATGAGCAGTTCTTC
TRBV7-3	14	TRBJ2-3	many	TRBD2	CASSSGLDPDTQYF	TGTGCCAGCAGCTCCGGACTAGATCCAGATACGCAGTATTTT
TRBV7-2	15	TRBJ2-7	-	-	CASSLPAQGADEQYF	TGTGCCAGCAGTCTACCGGCACAGGGTGCCGACGAGCAGTACTTC
TRBV5-1	12	TRBJ1-2	many	-	CASSSDSYGYTF	TGCGCCAGCAGCTCGGACTCGTATGGCTACACCTTC
TRBV9	14	TRBJ2-7	many	TRBD1	CASSLSDRGYEQYF	TGTGCCAGCAGCTTGAGCGACAGGGGCTACGAGCAGTACTTC
TRBV3-1	14	TRBJ2-5	many	-	CASNRRLRQETQYF	TGTGCCAGCAACCGACGACTACGACAAGAGACCCAGTACTTC
TRBV20-1	13	TRBJ2-5	many	TRBD2	CSTSGGNGVTQYF	TGCAGTACTAGCGGGGGGAACGGTGTGACCCAGTACTTC
TRBV20-1	11	TRBJ2-7	many	-	CSARTDTEQYF	TGCAGTGCTAGAACGGACACCGAGCAGTACTTC
TRBV20-1	13	TRBJ1-4	few	-	CSAPGKGNEKLFF	TGCAGTGCTCCGGGAAAGGGGAATGAAAAACTGTTTTTT
TRBV4-1	21	TRBJ1-5	many	-	CASSQVPGETSGPFSNQPQHF	TGCGCCAGCAGCCAAGTTCCGGGGGAGACAAGCGGGCCCTTCAGCAATCAGCCCCAGCATTTT
TRBV20-1	13	TRBJ2-5	many	TRBD2	CSAGTNPFGTQYF	TGCAGTGCTGGGACTAACCCCTTTGGGACCCAGTACTTC
TRBV20-1	13	TRBJ1-2	many	TRBD1	CSARQGTNYGYTF	TGCAGTGCAAGACAGGGAACAAACTATGGCTACACCTTC
TRBV6-2/TRBV6-3	12	TRBJ2-7	many	-	CATRDRPYEQYF	TGTGCAACCCGGGACCGACCCTACGAGCAGTACTTC
TRBV14	14	TRBJ2-1	-	TRBD1	CASRLTGGRDEQFF	TGTGCCAGCAGACTAACAGGGGGTCGGGATGAGCAGTTCTTC
TRBV20-1	14	TRBJ2-7	many	-	CSARDWGDSYEQYF	TGCAGTGCTAGAGATTGGGGGGATTCCTACGAGCAGTACTTC
TRBV5-1	16	TRBJ2-5	many	TRBD1	CASSVLGTGADKTQYF	TGCGCCAGCAGTGTGTTAGGGACAGGGGCTGATAAGACCCAGTACTTC
TRBV6-2/TRBV6-3	14	TRBJ1-1	many	-	CASSSGRVNTEAFF	TGTGCCAGCAGTTCCGGTAGGGTGAACACTGAAGCTTTCTTT
TRBV6-2/TRBV6-3	14	TRBJ2-7	many	TRBD1	CASSGTGGSYEQYF	TGTGCCAGCAGCGGAACAGGGGGCTCCTACGAGCAGTACTTC
TRBV4-2	16	TRBJ2-2	many	TRBD1	CASSQEGQGAPGELFF	TGTGCCAGCAGCCAAGAAGGGCAGGGGGCCCCCGGGGAGCTGTTTTTT
TRBV4-1	14	TRBJ2-3	many	TRBD2	CASSQASAGPREYF	TGCGCCAGCAGCCAGGCGTCAGCGGGGCCTCGAGAGTATTTT
TRBV20-1	14	TRBJ2-7	many	-	CSATGRSKTYEQYF	TGCAGTGCCACGGGGCGGTCCAAGACCTACGAGCAGTACTTC
TRBV20-1	11	TRBJ2-1	many	-	CSPLGVNEQFF	TGCAGCCCGCTGGGGGTAAATGAGCAGTTCTTC
TRBV6-1	15	TRBJ1-5	many	-	CASSEWGRTGEPQHF	TGTGCCAGCAGTGAATGGGGCAGGACTGGGGAGCCCCAGCATTTT
TRBV10-3	14	TRBJ2-7	many	-	CAINGGRENDEQYF	TGTGCCATCAATGGGGGAAGGGAGAACGACGAGCAGTACTTC
TRBV4-1	15	TRBJ2-7	few	-	CASSPRGGAAYEQYF	TGCGCCAGCAGCCCCAGAGGGGGGGCCGCATACGAGCAGTACTTC
TRBV5-1	15	TRBJ2-5	many	TRBD1	CASSPGTGGLETQYF	TGCGCCAGCAGTCCCGGGACAGGGGGTTTGGAGACCCAGTACTTC
TRBV2	15	TRBJ2-3	many	TRBD2	CASSEGRLAPDTQYF	TGTGCCAGCAGTGAGGGTCGACTAGCCCCAGATACGCAGTATTTT
TRBV5-1	15	TRBJ2-2	many	-	CASSSLDRNTGELFF	TGCGCCAGCAGCTCGTTAGACAGGAACACCGGGGAGCTGTTTTTT
TRBV20-1	14	TRBJ1-6	many	-	CSARGGQRNSPLNF	TGCAGTGCTAGAGGTGGCCAGAGGAATTCACCCCTCAACTTT
TRBV20-1	15	TRBJ2-5	many	-	CSARARNQARSDRDF	TGCAGTGCTAGAGCCCGTAACCAAGCACGTAGCGATCGAGACTTC
TRBV7-2	13	TRBJ2-1	many	-	CASSFEVYNEQFF	TGTGCCAGCAGCTTTGAGGTTTACAATGAGCAGTTCTTC
TRBV5-1	15	TRBJ1-1	many	TRBD1	CASSLDPHGQAEAFF	TGCGCCAGCAGCTTGGACCCCCACGGACAGGCTGAAGCTTTCTTT
TRBV29-1	14	TRBJ1-2	many	-	CSVTQGGINYGYTF	TGCAGCGTCACACAGGGAGGGATTAACTATGGCTACACCTTC
TRBV5-6	15	TRBJ2-3	many	-	CASSPPDRHTDTQYF	TGTGCCAGCAGCCCGCCGGACCGACACACAGATACGCAGTATTTT
TRBV5-1	14	TRBJ1-3	many	-	CASTTGHPGNTIYF	TGCGCCAGCACCACGGGACACCCTGGAAACACCATATATTTT
TRBV29-1	14	TRBJ2-2	many	TRBD1	CSVARSGDSGELFF	TGCAGCGTTGCAAGGTCAGGGGACAGCGGGGAGCTGTTTTTT
TRBV6-2/TRBV6-3	15	TRBJ1-5	many	-	CASSNPGEWNQPQHF	TGTGCCAGCAGTAACCCGGGGGAATGGAATCAGCCCCAGCATTTT
TRBV12-3/TRBV12-4	11	TRBJ2-7	many	-	CASSSQSEQYF	TGTGCCAGCAGTTCACAGAGCGAGCAGTACTTC
TRBV7-2	12	TRBJ2-1	many	-	CASSLTTLEQFF	TGTGCCAGCAGCTTAACGACACTTGAGCAGTTCTTC
TRBV20-1	14	TRBJ2-1	many	TRBD2	CSASGGSSYNEQFF	TGCAGTGCGAGCGGGGGGAGCTCCTACAATGAGCAGTTCTTC